Listed below are T cell receptor beta chains from one sample, sequenced in a study of shared clonotypes between healthy human individuals. Sequencing was performed with immunoSEQ multiplex PCR; in TCRdb, only in-frame clones are kept and a portion is missing. The sample lists approximately 980,000 clones, approximately 76% seen once, with approximately 1.5% in the top ten. Sequencing used memory CD4+ T cells sorted from blood. These TCRs come from a man younger than 35 in good health. Each CDR3 is given with its conserved first and last residue. D genes are given only for firm matches. Rows give clone size only sometimes, using once, few, many, or a class for an expanded clone.

>-|TRBJ2-3|TRBD2|TRBV18
CASSPNAGDRTDTQYF
TGTGCCAGCTCACCAAACGCGGGGGACCGCACAGATACGCAGTATTTT
>few|TRBJ1-2|TRBD1|TRBV7-2
CASSLELAGGVGYGYTF
TGTGCCAGCAGCTTAGAATTGGCAGGGGGCGTAGGCTATGGCTACACCTTC
>-|TRBJ1-6|TRBD1|TRBV7-4
CASSIETGSSYNSPLHF
TGTGCCAGCAGCATTGAGACAGGGAGCTCCTATAATTCACCCCTCCACTTT
>-|TRBJ2-1|TRBD2|TRBV7-2
CASSPRTSGRYEQFF
TGTGCCAGCAGCCCCAGGACTAGCGGGAGATATGAGCAGTTCTTC
>-|TRBJ2-1|-|TRBV7-6
CANTFPHPITNNEQFF
TGTGCCAACACCTTTCCCCACCCCATTACGAACAATGAGCAGTTCTTC
>-|TRBJ2-7|-|TRBV11-2
CASSLDRTSYEQYF
TGTGCCAGCAGCTTAGATAGAACTTCTTACGAGCAGTACTTC
>once|TRBJ2-2|-|TRBV11-2
CASSVDTFNTGELFF
TGTGCCAGCAGCGTAGACACGTTTAACACCGGGGAGCTGTTTTTT
>-|TRBJ2-5|TRBD1|TRBV7-6
CASSLRTGAEETQYF
TGTGCCAGCAGTTTGCGGACAGGGGCCGAAGAGACCCAGTACTTC
>-|TRBJ2-3|-|TRBV2
CASSVGIARDTQYF
TGTGCCAGCAGCGTTGGTATAGCAAGGGATACGCAGTATTTT
>-|TRBJ2-2|-|TRBV19
CASTRLGETLTGELFF
TGTGCCAGTACCCGACTAGGGGAAACTTTGACCGGGGAGCTGTTTTTT
>-|TRBJ2-2|-|TRBV19
CASRTSGELFF
TGTGCCAGTAGGACCAGCGGGGAGCTGTTTTTT
>-|TRBJ1-5|-|TRBV29-1
CSVVTELGQPQHF
TGCAGCGTTGTAACGGAGCTGGGTCAGCCCCAGCATTTT
>-|TRBJ2-6|-|TRBV30
CASDRGPTGGANVLTF
TGTGCCTCCGACCGGGGACCAACGGGGGGGGCCAACGTCCTGACTTTC
>-|TRBJ2-7|-|TRBV11-2
CASSLEGDSSYEQYF
TGTGCCAGCAGCTTAGAGGGGGATAGCTCCTACGAGCAGTACTTC
>-|TRBJ2-5|-|TRBV5-4
CASSLEADQTQYF
TGTGCCAGCAGCTTGGAGGCGGACCAGACCCAGTACTTC
>-|TRBJ1-3|TRBD1|TRBV27
CASSRQGAGNTIYF
TGTGCCAGCAGTAGACAGGGTGCTGGAAACACCATATATTTT
>once|TRBJ2-5|-|TRBV2
CASIIRGRETQYF
TGTGCCAGCATCATTCGGGGGAGAGAGACCCAGTACTTC
>-|TRBJ2-2|-|TRBV6-6
CASSLMVITNTGELFF
TGTGCCAGCAGTTTGATGGTCATAACGAACACCGGGGAGCTGTTTTTT
>-|TRBJ1-1|-|TRBV7-9
CASSLEMFAEAFF
TGTGCCAGCAGCTTAGAGATGTTCGCTGAAGCTTTCTTT
>-|TRBJ2-1|TRBD2|TRBV30
CAWSRGLAVTEQFF
TGTGCCTGGAGTCGGGGACTAGCGGTAACAGAGCAGTTCTTC
>-|TRBJ1-3|-|TRBV11-3
CASSLMSGSGNTIYF
TGTGCCAGCAGCTTAATGTCGGGGTCTGGAAACACCATATATTTT
>-|TRBJ2-5|TRBD2|TRBV4-1
CASSRGTSGGQFQETQYF
TGCGCCAGCAGTCGTGGGACTAGCGGGGGACAATTCCAAGAGACCCAGTACTTC
>-|TRBJ2-5|TRBD2|TRBV5-1
CASSLGLAGETQYF
TGCGCCAGCAGCTTGGGACTAGCTGGAGAGACCCAGTACTTC
>-|TRBJ2-2|-|TRBV7-8
CASSLAGVANTGELFF
TGTGCCAGCAGCTTAGCTGGGGTCGCGAACACCGGGGAGCTGTTTTTT
>-|TRBJ1-1|-|TRBV5-1
CASSLGQVNGKAFF
TGCGCCAGCAGCTTGGGACAGGTAAATGGAAAAGCTTTCTTT
>once|TRBJ2-2|-|TRBV19
CASRTGPNTGELFF
TGTGCCAGTAGGACAGGCCCGAACACCGGGGAGCTGTTTTTT
>few|TRBJ1-5|-|TRBV6-6
CASSYVQDSNQPQHF
TGTGCCAGCAGTTACGTGCAGGACAGCAATCAGCCCCAGCATTTT
>-|TRBJ1-1|-|TRBV27
CASSHGGPDTEAFF
TGTGCCAGCAGCCACGGGGGTCCCGACACTGAAGCTTTCTTT
>-|TRBJ2-1|-|TRBV5-1
CASSLLNSYNEQFF
TGCGCCAGCAGCTTGTTGAACTCCTACAATGAGCAGTTCTTC
>-|TRBJ2-1|-|TRBV7-9
CASSEAPSSGQFF
TGTGCCAGCAGCGAAGCCCCTAGCTCTGGGCAGTTCTTC
>-|TRBJ1-2|-|TRBV2
CASSGQGGGYTF
TGTGCCAGCAGTGGGCAGGGTGGGGGCTACACCTTC
>-|TRBJ2-5|-|TRBV5-1
CASSLEAVIGTQYF
TGCGCCAGCAGCTTGGAGGCGGTGATTGGGACCCAGTACTTC
>-|TRBJ1-1|-|TRBV5-1
CASRSQGDTEAFF
TGCGCCAGCAGGTCTCAAGGGGACACTGAAGCTTTCTTT
>-|TRBJ2-7|-|TRBV29-1
CSVVDGPSYEQYF
TGCAGCGTCGTGGACGGCCCCTCCTACGAGCAGTACTTC
>-|TRBJ2-5|-|TRBV6-1
CASSRHEETQYF
TGTGCCAGCAGTAGACACGAAGAGACCCAGTACTTC
>-|TRBJ2-4|-|TRBV5-6
CASSLSLGELGNIQYF
TGTGCCAGCAGCCTTTCCCTTGGGGAGCTGGGAAACATTCAGTACTTC
>-|TRBJ2-5|TRBD2|TRBV10-1
CASSESTSVGQETQYF
TGCGCCAGCAGTGAGTCGACTAGCGTTGGGCAAGAGACCCAGTACTTC